Shown below are 2 T cell receptor beta chains from a single sample sequenced in a study of shared clonotypes between healthy human individuals. TCRdb's table, derived via immunoSEQ multiplex PCR, lists solely in-frame clones and lacks some. This sample has 2 million to 2.5 million clones; about 95% occur once, and the top ten carry roughly 1%. Naive CD8 cells lacked CD45RO, underwent positive selection for CCR7 and left out terminally differentiated effector memory CD45RA+ cells. Input material: naive CD8+ T cells sorted from blood. The receptors originated from a man aged 18-30 years in good health.

The rearrangement joins TRBV18 to TRBJ1-1; D ambiguous. Germline V gives CDR1 KGHSH, CDR2 LQKENI. Trimming left V 0 bases short and J 3 bases short, with 5 bases between. The CDR3 loop spans 13 amino acids. CDR3 loop: CASSPPLYTEAFF. DNA for the CDR3: TGTGCCAGCTCACCACCGCTGTACACTGAAGCTTTCTTT.

V and J are TRBV4-1 and TRBJ1-3; 10 positions match TRBD1. The V gene end was trimmed by 1 base and the J gene end by 8 bases; junction bases not matched to a gene: 8. The CDR3 sequence is 16 residues long. CDR1 and CDR2 from the germline V gene are MGHRA and YSYEKL. CDR3 amino acids: CASSQVDRGLGYTIYF. The CDR3, as DNA: TGCGCCAGCAGCCAAGTTGACAGGGGGCTAGGGTACACCATATATTTT.